Shown below are 11 T cell receptor beta chains from a single sample sequenced in a study of T cells in Graves' hyperthyroidism and ophthalmopathy. What was amplified from RNA transcripts were TCR beta CDR3 regions. First-round RT-PCR of the TCR CDR3 relied on the HTBI primer set. TCRdb re-derived calls from the multiplex PCR reads in MiXCR, one entry per CDR3 protein. The sample yields about 560,000 distinct CDR3 sequences, 16% seen once. Input material: blood. The receptors were sampled from a woman aged 18-29 years with Graves' hyperthyroidism.

In this sample, this clonotype turned up a few times. V usage is TRBV30 and J usage is TRBJ2-7; 7 bases map to TRBD1. Germline loops: CDR1 GTSNPN, CDR2 SVGIG (reference sequence). With V trimmed by 0 bases and J by 3 bases, 11 bases remained unmatched. The CDR3 spans 16 residues. CDR3 in DNA: TGTGCCTGGAGTGTACGTTGGGCAGGGGGAGACTACGAGCAGTACTTC. Residues: CAWSVRWAGGDYEQYF.

This clonotype has at least ten counts. This CDR3 is CASSQDSGNEQFF. The CDR3 DNA is TGTGCCAGCAGCCAAGATAGCGGAAATGAGCAGTTCTTC. The chain couples TRBV3-1 to TRBJ2-1, with a tentative D call TRBD2 (6 bases). Trimming took 0 bases from V and 7 from J, leaving 7 bases between them. CDR3 length: 13 amino acids. Germline assignment: CDR1 LGHDT and CDR2 YNNKEL (reference sequence).

In regard to this clonotype: One end of the junction is discordant with germline, which a read error may explain. This sequence joins TRBV7-9 and TRBJ2-5, with D unclear. Germline CDR1 is SEHNR and CDR2 is FQNEAQ (reference sequence). The CDR3 consists of 13 residues. The CDR3: CASRDMNLGPVHF. The DNA of the CDR3 is TGTGCCAGCCGCGACATGAACCTGGGCCCGGTACACTTC.

The sample holds a few counts of this clonotype. The chain has TRBV5-1 and TRBJ2-5; D possibly matches TRBD1 or TRBD2 (5 bases each). The CDR3 is made up of 15 amino acids. Germline V gene sequence: CDR1 SGHRS, CDR2 YFSETQ. V lost 1 base to trimming and J lost 1 base, with 11 bases between them. The CDR3 sequence is CASSLSGTPQETQYF. In DNA form, the CDR3 reads TGCGCCAGCAGCTTGTCCGGGACGCCCCAAGAGACCCAGTACTTC.

Many counts were recorded for this clonotype. This sequence joins TRBV27 and TRBJ1-1, with a possible D match to TRBD1 (6 bases). The germline V gene has CDR1 MNHEY and CDR2 SMNVEV (reference sequence). Trimming took 6 bases from V and 4 from J, leaving 12 bases between them. CDR3 length equals 13 residues. Here the CDR3 reads CASRQGIGTEAFF. The CDR3 DNA sequence: TGTGCCAGCAGGCAGGGGATTGGCACTGAAGCTTTCTTT.

This clonotype was detected a few times. V is TRBV15 and J is TRBJ1-1; D remains ambiguous. Trimming pared 1 base from V and 2 bases from J, leaving 8 bases between. Per germline, CDR1 LNHNV and CDR2 YYDKDF (reference sequence). There are 14 residues in the CDR3. The CDR3 loop is CATSRGGSNTEAFF. The CDR3 DNA is TGTGCCACCAGCAGAGGAGGCAGCAACACTGAAGCTTTCTTT.

This chain links TRBV6-5 with TRBJ2-2; D unresolved. V lost 4 bases and J lost 0, with 12 bases in between. Germline CDR1 MNHEY, CDR2 SVGAGI. The CDR3 extends over 16 amino acids. CDR3 in amino acids: CASSCSARPNTGELFF. The DNA of the CDR3 is TGTGCCAGCAGTTGTTCGGCACGACCGAACACCGGGGAGCTGTTTTTT.

At least ten counts were recorded for this clonotype. The rearrangement uses TRBV7-9 and TRBJ1-1; perhaps TRBD1 as D (6 bases). Germline CDR1 SEHNR, CDR2 FQNEAQ (reference sequence). Trimming took 5 bases from V and 3 from J, leaving 10 bases between them. CDR3 length equals 13 residues. CDR3 coding DNA: TGTGCCAGCAGCCGGGACATATACACTGAAGCTTTCTTT. Residues: CASSRDIYTEAFF. The whole variable domain, remainder taken from reference TRBV7-9 and TRBJ1-1, is DTGVSQNPRHKITKRGQNVTFRCDPISEHNRLYWYRQTLGQGPEFLTYFQNEAQLEKSRLLSDRFSAERPKGSFSTLEIQRTEQGDSAMYLCASSRDIYTEAFFGQGTRLTVV.

In DNA form, the CDR3 reads TGTGCCAGCAGCCACGGACTCCCGACGGACGAGCAGTACTTC. It codes for CASSHGLPTDEQYF. The chain recombines TRBV7-9 with TRBJ2-7; the D gene is possibly TRBD2 (5 bases). Germline values: CDR1 SEHNR, CDR2 FQNEAQ (reference sequence). The CDR3 has 14 amino acids. With 5 bases removed from V and 5 bases from J, the gap between germline ends came to 16 bases.

The CDR3 here is CSARDLRGVGTEAFF. DNA of the CDR3: TGCAGTGCTAGAGATCTCCGAGGGGTCGGCACTGAAGCTTTCTTT. The V call is TRBV20-1, the J call TRBJ1-1, with D maybe TRBD1 (5 bases). V lost 0 bases and J lost 4, with 15 bases in between. Germline lookup yields CDR1 DFQATT and CDR2 SNEGSKA (reference sequence). The CDR3 has 15 amino acids.

This clonotype showed up just a few times. The chain combines TRBV12-3 or TRBV12-4 with TRBJ1-5, with a tentative D call TRBD1 (5 bases). The CDR3 spans 14 residues. V was trimmed by 3 bases and J by 4 bases, leaving 10 bases between them. CDR3 sequence (DNA): TGTGCCAGCAGTTTGGGGACTCAGAATCAGCCCCAGCATTTT. Translation: CASSLGTQNQPQHF.